These T cell receptor beta chains were read from a single sample in a study of cytomegalovirus exposure and HLA in healthy donors. Some clones are missing from TCRdb's copy, which holds only in-frame ones; the method was immunoSEQ multiplex PCR. The table lists around 130,000 clones, 70% to 90% of them singletons. The sequenced sample was PBMCs. These receptors originate from a woman aged 40 to 49 in good health and CMV-seropositive. Each CDR3 is given with its conserved first and last residue. The D gene is left open where the match is weak. A row's size may be missing; if present it is once, few, many or a size class.

>NA|NA|TRBV7-9|TRBJ2-6
CATERVAGANVLTF
TGTGCCACTGAAAGGGTAGCGGGGGCCAACGTCCTGACTTTC
>NA|NA|TRBV9|TRBJ1-1
CASSVSVANTEAFF
TGTGCCAGCAGCGTATCCGTGGCGAACACTGAAGCTTTCTTT
>TRBD1|NA|TRBV29-1|TRBJ2-5
CSVDGQGVLETQYF
TGCAGCGTCGACGGACAGGGGGTGCTGGAGACCCAGTACTTC
>NA|NA|TRBV7-9|TRBJ1-5
CASSLAMQGKSNQPQHF
TGTGCCAGCAGCTTAGCGATGCAGGGGAAAAGCAATCAGCCCCAGCATTTT
>TRBD2|NA|TRBV5-1|TRBJ2-5
CASSYGLAGGPISETQYF
TGCGCCAGCAGCTACGGACTAGCGGGGGGCCCCATAAGCGAGACCCAGTACTTC
>NA|NA|TRBV19|TRBJ1-2
CASRQTGTLTMAGTF
TGTGCCAGTAGACAAACGGGAACCCTAACTATGGCTGGCACCTTC
>NA|NA|TRBV4-2|TRBJ2-7
CASSQEWESEQYF
TGTGCCAGCAGCCAAGAATGGGAGAGCGAGCAGTACTTC
>NA|NA|TRBV14|TRBJ1-2
CASSQAILYGGYTF
TGTGCCAGCAGCCAAGCCATTCTTTACGGTGGCTACACCTTC
>TRBD1|NA|TRBV7-7|TRBJ2-1
CASSITGTGGGEQFF
TGTGCTAGCAGTATCACCGGGACAGGGGGCGGTGAGCAGTTCTTC
>TRBD1|NA|TRBV7-9|TRBJ1-2
CASTLDRGYGYTF
TGTGCCAGCACTTTAGACAGGGGCTATGGCTACACCTTC
>TRBD1|NA|TRBV5-1|TRBJ1-4
CASSLSGGAEKLFF
TGCGCCAGCAGCTTGTCAGGGGGCGCTGAAAAACTGTTTTTT
>TRBD2|NA|TRBV9|TRBJ2-3
CASSVAPREGTDTQYF
TGTGCCAGCAGCGTAGCTCCCAGGGAGGGTACAGATACGCAGTATTTT
>NA|few|TRBV2|TRBJ2-4
CASSEEIGGKNIQYF
TGTGCCAGCAGTGAAGAGATAGGGGGAAAAAACATTCAGTACTTC
>TRBD2|NA|TRBV29-1|TRBJ2-5
CSGGLAGDETQYF
TGCAGCGGGGGACTAGCGGGAGATGAGACCCAGTACTTC
>NA|NA|TRBV19|TRBJ1-5
CASSRDPHGGQPQHF
TGTGCCAGTAGTAGGGACCCCCACGGGGGGCAGCCCCAGCATTTT
>NA|NA|TRBV6-5|TRBJ2-1
CASSYPGLFNEQFF
TGTGCCAGCAGTTACCCCGGACTCTTCAATGAGCAGTTCTTC
>TRBD2|NA|TRBV28|TRBJ2-7
CASSRLADRFTYEQYF
TGTGCCAGCAGCAGACTAGCGGACCGATTCACCTACGAGCAGTACTTC
>NA|many|TRBV28|TRBJ1-4
CASSFESGMNNEKLFF
TGTGCCAGCAGTTTCGAGTCCGGGATGAATAATGAAAAACTGTTTTTT
>NA|NA|TRBV29-1|TRBJ2-1
CSVTTGVGGSYNEQFF
TGCAGCGTAACAACCGGTGTTGGCGGTTCCTACAATGAGCAGTTCTTC
>NA|NA|TRBV2|TRBJ2-7
CASTGTFLHYEQYF
TGTGCCAGCACCGGGACATTTCTCCACTACGAGCAGTACTTC
>NA|NA|TRBV28|TRBJ1-5
CASIDMGNQPQHF
TGTGCCAGCATAGACATGGGCAATCAGCCCCAGCATTTT
>NA|NA|TRBV28|TRBJ1-2
CASSQPDRDYGYTF
TGTGCCAGCAGTCAACCCGACAGAGACTATGGCTACACCTTC
>TRBD1|NA|TRBV28|TRBJ1-5
CASRPLGKTGAANQPQHF
TGTGCCAGCAGACCCCTCGGGAAAACAGGGGCGGCCAATCAGCCCCAGCATTTT
>TRBD1|NA|TRBV19|TRBJ2-3
CASSTGDRGDTQYF
TGTGCCAGTAGTACTGGGGACAGGGGAGATACGCAGTATTTT
>NA|NA|TRBV7-9|TRBJ1-1
CASSLTISGTEAFF
TGTGCCAGCAGCTTAACAATCTCCGGGACAGAAGCTTTCTTT
>TRBD2|NA|TRBV19|TRBJ2-5
CASSFPGGSETQYF
TGTGCCAGTAGTTTCCCCGGGGGGTCGGAGACCCAGTACTTC
>NA|NA|TRBV7-8|TRBJ2-7
CASSLEAGGPYEQYF
TGTGCCAGCAGCTTAGAAGCAGGGGGGCCCTACGAGCAGTACTTC
>TRBD2|NA|TRBV5-1|TRBJ2-7
CASSPAGTSGTYEQYF
TGCGCCAGCAGCCCCGCCGGGACTAGCGGGACCTACGAGCAGTACTTC
>TRBD2|NA|TRBV19|TRBJ2-5
CASSTFGTIQETQYF
TGTGCCAGTAGTACCTTTGGGACTATACAAGAGACCCAGTACTTC
>NA|NA|TRBV15|TRBJ2-1
CATSRPGNEQFF
TGTGCCACCAGCAGACCGGGAAATGAGCAGTTCTTC
>NA|NA|TRBV10-3|TRBJ1-4
CAIRPGEGDEKLFF
TGTGCCATCCGCCCAGGGGAGGGGGACGAAAAACTGTTTTTT
>TRBD2|NA|TRBV4-3|TRBJ2-5
CASSQDYDRLAGGGETQYF
TGCGCCAGCAGCCAAGATTACGACCGACTAGCGGGAGGAGGAGAGACCCAGTACTTC
>NA|NA|TRBV6-4|TRBJ1-2
CASSDSNRGYTF
TGTGCCAGCAGTGACTCGAACCGGGGCTACACCTTC
>TRBD1|NA|TRBV27|TRBJ2-1
CASSLRQGFFNEQFF
TGTGCCAGCAGTTTGCGACAGGGATTTTTCAATGAGCAGTTCTTC
>TRBD1|NA|TRBV30|TRBJ1-2
CAMDREDYGYTF
TGTGCGATGGACAGGGAAGATTATGGCTACACCTTC
>NA|NA|TRBV5-1|TRBJ2-1
CASSFGGSYNEQFF
TGCGCCAGCAGCTTCGGGGGCTCCTACAATGAGCAGTTCTTC
>NA|NA|TRBV2|TRBJ2-2
CASSKDRPANTGELFF
TGTGCCAGCAGTAAGGACAGACCTGCGAACACCGGGGAGCTGTTTTTT
>NA|NA|TRBV7-2|TRBJ1-1
CASSYLTPREAFF
TGTGCCAGCAGCTACCTGACACCTCGTGAAGCTTTCTTT
>TRBD1|NA|TRBV28|TRBJ2-6
CASSLKDRVLVGANVLTF
TGTGCCAGCAGTTTGAAGGACAGGGTACTAGTAGGGGCCAACGTCCTGACTTTC
>TRBD1|NA|TRBV11-3|TRBJ2-4
CASSFGTGVVYF
TGTGCCAGCAGCTTCGGGACAGGGGTGGTTTACTTC
>NA|NA|TRBV28|TRBJ2-3
CATRGSSGSNTDTQYF
TGTGCCACCCGGGGTTCTTCCGGGAGCAACACAGATACGCAGTATTTT
>TRBD2|once|TRBV7-9|TRBJ2-5
CASSLSGGAETQYF
TGTGCCAGCAGCTTATCGGGAGGCGCAGAGACCCAGTACTTC